The next 26 T cell receptor beta chains were all read from a single sample in a study of shared clonotypes between healthy human individuals. Produced via immunoSEQ multiplex PCR; TCRdb's table is partial and in-frame only. The sample lists millions of clones, 85% to 95% seen once, with 0.13% to 0.15% in the top ten. The sequencing sample was made of naive CD4+ T cells sorted from blood. Subset meaning: CD45RA+ positively selected. The source is a man aged 18 to 35 in good health.

As to this clone: Other DNA sequences in the sample encode the same CDR3. The V gene is TRBV9, the J gene TRBJ2-2; TRBD2 agrees at 14 bases. CDR1 SGDLS and CDR2 YYNGEE come from the germline V gene. V trimming: 0 bases; J trimming: 4 bases; junction bases outside the gene matches: 5. This CDR3 has 18 amino acids. Written as DNA, the CDR3 is TGTGCCAGCAGCGTAGGACTAGCGGGGGGGCGCGGCACCGGGGAGCTGTTTTTT. This translates into CASSVGLAGGRGTGELFF.

Worth noting for this clone: This specimen includes other DNA sequences encoding the same CDR3. The chain uses TRBV29-1 and TRBJ2-7; the D gene is possibly TRBD2 (5 bases). This CDR3 comprises 11 residues. Trimming shortened V by 5 bases and J by 0 bases, and 5 bases separated the two germline ends. Germline V gene data show CDR1 as SQVTM and CDR2 as ANQGSEA. CDR3 DNA sequence: TGCAGCGTTCGGGGCTCCTACGAGCAGTACTTC. Protein sequence: CSVRGSYEQYF.

Notes on this clone: The same CDR3 is also encoded by other DNA sequences in this sample. V usage is TRBV28 and J usage is TRBJ1-2; D not certain. V was pared by 2 bases and J by 7 bases, with 8 bases between. The CDR3 loop spans 12 amino acids. CDR1 and CDR2 from the germline V gene are MDHEN and SYDVKM. The CDR3 region has the DNA TGTGCCAGCAGTTTACCGGGAGGTGGCTACACCTTC. Translation: CASSLPGGGYTF.

V gene TRBV28 combines with J gene TRBJ2-1; tentatively, D is TRBD1 (6 bases). Per the germline V gene, CDR1 is MDHEN and CDR2 is SYDVKM. This CDR3 region has 14 residues. CDR3: CASIGAGAYNEQFF. The CDR3 nucleotides read TGTGCTTCAATTGGGGCAGGGGCCTACAATGAGCAGTTCTTC.

The genes are TRBV7-9 and TRBJ1-2; D remains ambiguous. The V gene lost 1 base and the J gene lost 0 bases, with 15 bases spanning the gap. This CDR3 spans 17 amino acids. Per germline, CDR1 SEHNR and CDR2 FQNEAQ (reference sequence). CDR3 sequence: CASSLGPVQSTNYGYTF. CDR3 in DNA: TGTGCCAGCAGCTTAGGCCCCGTGCAGAGTACTAACTATGGCTACACCTTC.

The chain employs TRBV27 and TRBJ2-7, with D possibly being TRBD1 or TRBD2 (5 bases each). Trimming removed 3 bases at V and 2 bases at J, with 14 bases between. The CDR3 consists of 15 residues. The germline V gene has CDR1 MNHEY and CDR2 SMNVEV (reference sequence). The CDR3 coding sequence is TGTGCCAGCAGTTTTTGGCAGACAGCGGCCTACGAGCAGTACTTC. Translated, it gives CASSFWQTAAYEQYF.

The genes are TRBV18 and TRBJ2-1; 9 bases line up with TRBD2. Trimming took 1 base from V and 4 from J; bases not matched to a gene: 5. Germline lookup yields CDR1 KGHSH and CDR2 LQKENI. The CDR3 spans 16 residues. The CDR3 bases are TGTGCCAGCTCACCACGGGTTAGCGGGGGATACAATGAGCAGTTCTTC. Protein: CASSPRVSGGYNEQFF. Variable domain in full (rest from reference TRBV18 and TRBJ2-1): NAGVMQNPRHLVRRRGQEARLRCSPMKGHSHVYWYRQLPEEGLKFMVYLQKENIIDESGMPKERFSAEFPKEGPSILRIQQVVRGDSAAYFCASSPRVSGGYNEQFFGPGTRLTVL.

This rearrangement joins TRBV29-1 to TRBJ2-7, with 8 bases identical to TRBD2. CDR1 SQVTM and CDR2 ANQGSEA come from the germline V gene. After removal of 2 bases from V and 1 base from J, the junction contained 13 bases not matched to a gene. The CDR3 has 17 residues. The CDR3 DNA follows: TGCAGCGTTGAATCTGTCAGTATAGTAGCGGGATCCTACGAGCAGTACTTC. Amino acids: CSVESVSIVAGSYEQYF.

The J gene is TRBJ2-2, the V gene TRBV29-1, with TRBD2 identical over 10 bases. V gave up 6 bases and J gave up 7 bases; unmatched junction bases: 14. The CDR3 runs 16 residues. The germline CDR1 and CDR2 sequences are SQVTM and ANQGSEA. Here the CDR3 reads CSVLRLAGHTDGELFF. CDR3 bases: TGCAGCGTCCTCAGACTAGCGGGCCACACCGACGGGGAGCTGTTTTTT.

Only one count was recorded for this clone. The rearrangement uses TRBV10-1 and TRBJ1-5; D possibly corresponds to TRBD1 (5 bases). Germline lookup yields CDR1 WNHNN and CDR2 SYGVQD (reference sequence). V dropped 6 bases and J dropped 2 bases, with 11 bases sitting between them. The CDR3 contains 14 residues. CDR3 sequence reads: CASSAGDRNQPQHF. CDR3 nucleotides: TGCGCCAGCAGCGCGGGGGATCGCAATCAGCCCCAGCATTTT.

The CDR3 sequence is CAISLGQGRNSPLHF. The CDR3 bases are TGTGCCATCAGTTTGGGACAGGGCAGGAATTCACCCCTCCACTTT. J is TRBJ1-6 and V is TRBV10-3, with 9 nucleotides matching TRBD1. The V gene's germline CDR1 is ENHRY and CDR2 SYGVKD. The CDR3 spans 15 residues. The junction had 6 bases not matched to a gene; V was cut back by 5 bases and J by 7 bases.

The chain combines TRBV28 with TRBJ1-2; D ambiguous. Germline assignment: CDR1 MDHEN and CDR2 SYDVKM. Between the trimmed V and J ends, which lost 6 bases and 0 bases, there was a span of 14 bases. The CDR3 is 15 amino acids. CDR3 protein: CASSLRQLSNYGYTF. DNA for the CDR3: TGTGCCAGCAGCCTGAGGCAGCTCTCTAACTATGGCTACACCTTC.

The V call is TRBV6-6, the J call TRBJ1-3, with D perhaps TRBD1 (6 bases). Germline V gene lookup returns CDR1 MNHNY and CDR2 SVGAGI (reference sequence). CDR3 size: 12 residues. CDR3 in amino acids: CASGATGNTIYF. The CDR3 DNA reads TGTGCTTCGGGGGCTACTGGAAACACCATATATTTT.

With regard to this clone: Other DNA sequences in the same sample also yield this CDR3. The chain uses TRBV19 and TRBJ2-1; TRBD2 matches at 16 bases. Trimming cost V 7 bases and J 3 bases; bases outside gene matches: 3. Germline loops: CDR1 LNHDA, CDR2 SQIVND (reference sequence). CDR3 length equals 16 residues. DNA for the CDR3: TGTGCCAGTAAGGGACTAGCGGGGGGGAGCTACAATGAGCAGTTCTTC. Its protein product is CASKGLAGGSYNEQFF.

The rearrangement joins TRBV27 to TRBJ1-2; D unclear. Germline V gives CDR1 MNHEY, CDR2 SMNVEV (reference sequence). The ends were cut back, 8 bases at V and 8 bases at J, with 12 bases in the middle. The length of the CDR3 is 11 residues. The CDR3 DNA is TGTGCCAGCGGCAACGCAGGAGGCTACACCTTC. It encodes CASGNAGGYTF.

CDR3 sequence: CASSSGLTNYEQYF. In nucleotides, the CDR3 is TGTGCCAGCAGCTCCGGACTTACCAACTACGAGCAGTACTTC. The rearrangement uses TRBV7-6 and TRBJ2-7, with D perhaps matching TRBD2 (5 bases). Germline V CDR1 and CDR2: SGHVS, FNYEAQ. V was trimmed by 4 bases and J by 3 bases, leaving 13 bases between them. The CDR3 is made up of 14 amino acids.

This clone occurred a few times. The chain recombines TRBV4-1 with TRBJ1-4, with 11 bases that match TRBD1. The CDR3 has 15 amino acids. Germline assignment: CDR1 MGHRA and CDR2 YSYEKL. V trimming: 7 bases; J trimming: 5 bases; junction bases outside the gene matches: 6. The CDR3 nucleotides are TGCGCCAGCACTCAAGGACAGGGGGCGAATGAAAAACTGTTTTTT. It encodes CASTQGQGANEKLFF.

CDR3 region: CASSRGPGNTEAFF. CDR3 bases: TGCGCCAGCAGCCGGGGGCCCGGGAACACTGAAGCTTTCTTT. The chain recombines TRBV5-1 with TRBJ1-1, with D possibly being TRBD1 (6 bases). This CDR3 contains 14 residues. Germline V gene data show CDR1 as SGHRS and CDR2 as YFSETQ. Trimming took 4 bases from V and 1 from J, leaving 11 bases between them. The full variable domain, rest sourced from reference TRBV5-1 and TRBJ1-1, is KAGVTQTPRYLIKTRGQQVTLSCSPISGHRSVSWYQQTPGQGLQFLFEYFSETQRNKGNFPGRFSGRQFSNSRSEMNVSTLELGDSALYLCASSRGPGNTEAFFGQGTRLTVV.

The chain employs TRBV5-5 and TRBJ2-7, with a weak D call TRBD1 (6 bases). The CDR3 is 15 residues long. Trimming shortened V by 6 bases and J by 4 bases, and 20 bases separated the two germline ends. CDR1 and CDR2 (germline): SGHKS, YYEKEE (reference sequence). Here the CDR3 reads CASTAPHRVLYEQYF. The DNA for the CDR3 is TGTGCCAGCACGGCCCCCCACAGGGTCTTATACGAGCAGTACTTC.

The chain combines TRBV19 with TRBJ1-2; a weak D match, TRBD1 (5 bases). The CDR3 totals 12 residues. The germline V gene has CDR1 LNHDA and CDR2 SQIVND (reference sequence). The V end was cut by 5 bases, the J end by 7 bases, with 11 bases between. CDR3 DNA: TGTGCCAGTAGTTGGCAGGGAGGTGGCTACACCTTC. It codes for CASSWQGGGYTF. Full variable domain (remainder filled in from reference TRBV19 and TRBJ1-2): DGGITQSPKYLFRKEGQNVTLSCEQNLNHDAMYWYRQDPGQGLRLIYYSQIVNDFQKGDIAEGYSVSREKKESFPLTVTSAQKNPTAFYLCASSWQGGGYTFGSGTRLTVV.

The V gene is TRBV10-3, the J gene TRBJ2-2, with D perhaps TRBD2 (6 bases). The germline CDR1 and CDR2 sequences are ENHRY and SYGVKD. There are 12 residues in the CDR3. Trimming left V 8 bases short and J 6 bases short, with 10 bases between. The CDR3 sequence: CAIGGRPGELFF. The CDR3 coding sequence is TGTGCCATCGGGGGGAGACCCGGGGAGCTGTTTTTT.

The chain is built from TRBV4-1 and TRBJ1-1; D gene uncertain. The germline CDR1 and CDR2 sequences are MGHRA and YSYEKL. Trimming pared 5 bases from V and 1 base from J, leaving 14 bases between. The CDR3 contains 15 residues. The CDR3 sequence: CASSFVEGTNTEAFF. The CDR3 nucleotides are TGCGCCAGCAGCTTTGTTGAGGGAACGAACACTGAAGCTTTCTTT.

On this clone itself: Other DNA variants within this sample encode the same CDR3. V usage is TRBV15 and J usage is TRBJ2-7; D assignment may be TRBD1 or TRBD2 (5 bases each). This CDR3 is 15 amino acids long. V was shortened by 0 bases and J by 0 bases, with 9 bases between the two germline ends. CDR1 and CDR2 (germline): LNHNV, YYDKDF (reference sequence). Here the CDR3 DNA reads TGTGCCACCAGCAGAGATCGGGGCGACTCCTACGAGCAGTACTTC. Translating gives CATSRDRGDSYEQYF.

The chain employs TRBV14 and TRBJ2-5; 7 bases agree with TRBD1. V shed 3 bases and J 4 bases; nucleotides not matched to a gene: 11. Germline assignment: CDR1 SGHDN and CDR2 FVKESK. The CDR3 has 16 amino acids. CDR3 residues: CASSQEKTGLAETQYF. In nucleotides, the CDR3 is TGTGCCAGCAGCCAGGAGAAGACAGGGTTGGCAGAGACCCAGTACTTC.

The chain combines TRBV6-1 with TRBJ2-1, with a tentative D call TRBD1 (5 bases). The CDR3 extends over 15 amino acids. Germline V gene data show CDR1 as MNHNS and CDR2 as SASEGT. V was trimmed by 6 bases and J by 5 bases, leaving 17 bases between them. The CDR3 DNA reads TGTGCCAGCAGAGGGGTGCAGGGCCCTCACAATGAGCAGTTCTTC. It is translated as CASRGVQGPHNEQFF.

This clone occurred once. This chain joins TRBV2 and TRBJ1-5, with D possibly matching TRBD1 (5 bases). The CDR3 loop spans 15 amino acids. Germline values: CDR1 SNHLY, CDR2 FYNNEI. Deletions cut 6 bases from V and 1 base from J, with 13 bases between. CDR3 in amino acids: CASSETGPSNQPQHF. The CDR3 region has the DNA TGTGCCAGCAGCGAAACGGGACCCAGCAATCAGCCCCAGCATTTT. Together with reference TRBV2 and TRBJ1-5, the CDR3 gives the full variable domain: EPEVTQTPSHQVTQMGQEVILRCVPISNHLYFYWYRQILGQKVEFLVSFYNNEISEKSEIFDDQFSVERPDGSNFTLKIRSTKLEDSAMYFCASSETGPSNQPQHFGDGTRLSIL.